This T cell receptor beta chain comes out of a study of blood T cell repertoires in COVID-19. Study-level information: PBMCs, B-cell-depleted T cells, or T cells provided the cDNA or gDNA that made up the material.

In the source study's methods: The assay estimated nucleated cells by amplifying reference gene primers. Profiling relied on immunoSEQ multiplex PCR, and the TCRdb table lists in-frame clones only, not all of them. That table supplies the V and J calls and clone size; D and trimming were determined from the DNA. Among some 260,000 clones listed, over 75% were seen once. The source of this sequence is a woman younger than 45 with acute or convalescent COVID-19. Specimen: peripheral blood.

CDR3 in amino acids: CASSNRQGGQPQHF. The CDR3 DNA reads TGTGCCAGTAGTAACCGACAGGGAGGTCAGCCCCAGCATTTT. This sequence joins TRBV19 and TRBJ1-5, with 7 bases lining up with TRBD1. This CDR3 contains 14 residues. Germline V lookup: CDR1 LNHDA, CDR2 SQIVND (reference sequence). V trimming: 4 bases; J trimming: 6 bases; junction bases outside the gene matches: 6.